The 24 T cell receptor beta chains in this list originate from one sample, sequenced in a study of CD8+ T cells in alopecia areata. Following RNA extraction, reverse transcription yielded cDNA that acted as the sequencing template. Sequencing was performed with immunoSEQ multiplex PCR; in TCRdb, only in-frame clones are kept and a portion is missing. The sample lists over 150,000 clones, 40% to 65% occurring once. The treatment denotes: oral pan-JAK inhibitor, 5-10 mg twice daily. This sample comprised CD8+ T cells sorted from blood, obtained at week 24, from a patient treated with tofacitinib. These receptors came from a human donor with alopecia areata.

This chain connects TRBV27 to TRBJ2-1; D gene uncertain. The V end was cut by 1 base, the J end by 0 bases, with 13 bases between. The CDR3 contains 17 residues. Germline V gene sequence: CDR1 MNHEY, CDR2 SMNVEV (reference sequence). CDR3 bases: TGTGCCAGCAGTTTATATAGTAGTGGTGCCTCCTACAATGAGCAGTTCTTC. This sequence encodes CASSLYSSGASYNEQFF.

This clone was observed a handful of times. The CDR3 DNA sequence: TGCAGCGTTCCAGGGATGAACACTGAAGCTTTCTTT. Translating it yields CSVPGMNTEAFF. This chain connects TRBV29-1 to TRBJ1-1, with D tentatively TRBD1 (5 bases). CDR3 length equals 12 residues. Germline V CDR1 and CDR2: SQVTM, ANQGSEA. Trimming cost V 5 bases and J 0 bases, with 7 bases left between them.

CDR3 nucleotide sequence: TGTGCCAGCAGTGAATTTGCGGACTATAATTCACCCCTCCACTTT. As protein: CASSEFADYNSPLHF. The V gene is TRBV6-1, the J gene TRBJ1-6; no firm D call. The V end was cut by 2 bases, the J end by 3 bases, with 8 bases between. Per the germline V gene, CDR1 is MNHNS and CDR2 is SASEGT. The CDR3 is 15 residues long.

V is TRBV9 and J is TRBJ1-1; D not resolved. Trimming cost V 0 bases and J 3 bases, with 9 bases left between them. The CDR3 totals 14 residues. Germline V lookup: CDR1 SGDLS, CDR2 YYNGEE. CDR3 protein: CASSVVTGYTEAFF. DNA for the CDR3: TGTGCCAGCAGCGTAGTAACGGGATACACTGAAGCTTTCTTT.

This clone was picked up a small number of times. The V gene is TRBV30, the J gene TRBJ2-1; D is perhaps TRBD1 or TRBD2 (6 bases each). Trimming cost V 7 bases and J 12 bases, with 16 bases left between them. CDR1 is GTSNPN and CDR2 is SVGIG in the germline V gene (reference sequence). CDR3 length: 11 residues. The CDR3 sequence: CASSRGAGQFF. The CDR3 nucleotides are TGTGCCTCCTCCAGGGGAGCGGGGCAGTTCTTC.

J is TRBJ1-4 and V is TRBV30; D not resolved. The CDR3 covers 11 residues. V was cut by 6 bases and J by 8 bases, with 10 bases left in between. In germline, CDR1 is GTSNPN, CDR2 SVGIG (reference sequence). The CDR3 DNA reads as TGTGCCTGCGGGCGAGGCGAAAAACTGTTTTTT. It is translated as CACGRGEKLFF.

This clone was recorded a few times. This chain uses TRBV7-8 with TRBJ2-7, with D unclear. This CDR3 contains 13 residues. Germline V gene sequence: CDR1 SGHVS, CDR2 FQNEAQ. V was clipped by 1 base and J by 2 bases, with 6 bases between them. CDR3: CASSLVSAYEQYF. CDR3 bases: TGTGCCAGCAGCTTAGTTTCGGCCTACGAGCAGTACTTC.

The V gene is TRBV7-6, the J gene TRBJ2-7; D tentatively reads TRBD1 or TRBD2 (5 bases each). The CDR3 extends over 14 amino acids. Trimming stripped 1 base from V and 5 bases from J, with 12 bases between. The germline V gene encodes CDR1 SGHVS and CDR2 FNYEAQ. For the CDR3, the DNA is TGTGCCAGCAGCTTAGGAGGGGCCCCCCACGAGCAGTACTTC. This codes for CASSLGGAPHEQYF.

This clone was seen a few times. V usage is TRBV29-1 and J usage is TRBJ2-7, with D hard to call. Trimming cost V 1 base and J 1 base, with 8 bases left between them. Germline V gene data show CDR1 as SQVTM and CDR2 as ANQGSEA. This CDR3 contains 13 residues. In DNA form, the CDR3 reads TGCAGCGTTGAAGGGAAGGAATCCTACGAGCAGTACTTC. It translates to CSVEGKESYEQYF.

The chain joins TRBV5-1 to TRBJ1-2, with D unresolved. V was pared by 3 bases and J by 7 bases, with 19 bases between. Germline lookup yields CDR1 SGHRS and CDR2 YFSETQ. There are 15 residues in the CDR3. CDR3 sequence (DNA): TGCGCCAGCAGCTCGGCGCCGGACGGAGTGAGTGGCTACACCTTC. Protein sequence: CASSSAPDGVSGYTF.

The chain joins TRBV29-1 to TRBJ2-1; D might be TRBD2 (6 bases). The CDR3 extends over 13 amino acids. V was cut by 4 bases and J by 9 bases, with 16 bases left in between. Germline values: CDR1 SQVTM, CDR2 ANQGSEA. The DNA for the CDR3 is TGCAGCGTTGGAGACGGGGGATGGGGTGAGCAGTTCTTC. This gives the protein CSVGDGGWGEQFF.

J is TRBJ1-5 and V is TRBV15; TRBD1 aligns across 10 bases. Unmatched junction bases numbered 1, after V lost 5 bases and J lost 3 bases. The CDR3 runs 14 residues. Germline CDR1 LNHNV, CDR2 YYDKDF (reference sequence). The CDR3 DNA reads TGTGCCACCAGCGGGACAGGGGCCAATCAGCCCCAGCATTTT. As protein: CATSGTGANQPQHF.

Turning to this clone: An end of the junction differs from the germline gene, which may be a read error. The J gene is TRBJ2-2, the V gene TRBV29-1; 9 bases map to TRBD1. CDR1 is SQVTM, CDR2 ANQGSEA, per germline. CDR3 length equals 14 residues. CDR3 nucleotides: TGCAGCGTTGAAACAGGGGGCTACACCGGGGAGCTGCTTTTT. This sequence encodes CSVETGGYTGELLF.

This clone was seen more than once but under ten times. The rearrangement uses TRBV25-1 and TRBJ2-1; the D is unclear. The CDR3 consists of 16 residues. V dropped 4 bases and J dropped 0 bases, with 13 bases sitting between them. Germline assignment: CDR1 MGHDK and CDR2 SYGVNS. CDR3 sequence: CASSGTRLSSYNEQFF. The DNA for the CDR3 is TGTGCCAGCAGTGGAACCAGACTCAGCTCCTACAATGAGCAGTTCTTC.

The CDR3 is CAWSAGQGTYEQYF. For the CDR3, the DNA is TGTGCCTGGAGTGCGGGACAGGGGACCTACGAGCAGTACTTC. The V call is TRBV30, the J call TRBJ2-7; 10 bases line up with TRBD1. With 1 base clipped from V and 2 bases from J, the junction kept 2 bases outside the gene matches. This CDR3 has 14 amino acids. Germline CDR1 GTSNPN, CDR2 SVGIG (reference sequence).

V usage is TRBV30 and J usage is TRBJ2-5, with 9 positions matching TRBD1. The J call may be mistaken, given a closer DNA end match to TRBJ2-7. The germline gives CDR1 GTSNPN, CDR2 SVGIG (reference sequence). The CDR3 loop spans 14 amino acids. The CDR3 here is CAWSPGTGRYEQYF. The DNA of the CDR3 is TGTGCCTGGAGTCCTGGGACAGGGCGCTACGAGCAGTACTTC.

This clone was counted only a few times. The CDR3 sequence: CSVEAGDNYGYTF. The CDR3 nucleotides read TGCAGCGTTGAGGCAGGCGACAACTATGGCTACACCTTC. This chain connects TRBV29-1 to TRBJ1-2, with D unclear. This CDR3 has 13 amino acids. CDR1 SQVTM and CDR2 ANQGSEA come from the germline V gene. The ends were cut back, 3 bases at V and 2 bases at J, with 10 bases in the middle.

V usage is TRBV19 and J usage is TRBJ2-2; unclear D gene. Germline assignment: CDR1 LNHDA and CDR2 SQIVND (reference sequence). This CDR3 is 12 amino acids long. Trimming removed 5 bases at V and 2 bases at J, with 3 bases between. CDR3 sequence: CASSPNTGELFF. CDR3 in DNA: TGTGCCAGTAGTCCCAACACCGGGGAGCTGTTTTTT. The entire variable domain, with the rest obtained from reference TRBV19 and TRBJ2-2, is as follows: DGGITQSPKYLFRKEGQNVTLSCEQNLNHDAMYWYRQDPGQGLRLIYYSQIVNDFQKGDIAEGYSVSREKKESFPLTVTSAQKNPTAFYLCASSPNTGELFFGEGSRLTVL.

There are a few counts of this clone. V is TRBV19 and J is TRBJ1-1; D gene uncertain. The CDR3 loop spans 15 amino acids. V lost 6 bases and J 1 base, leaving 15 bases between the germline ends. The germline CDR1 and CDR2 sequences are LNHDA and SQIVND (reference sequence). CDR3 in amino acids: CASSDKIGGNTEAFF. The CDR3 DNA sequence: TGTGCCAGTAGCGATAAAATAGGCGGGAACACTGAAGCTTTCTTT.

The chain recombines TRBV27 with TRBJ1-1; D is uncertain. Trimming cost V 3 bases and J 1 base, with 9 bases left between them. Germline V gene sequence: CDR1 MNHEY, CDR2 SMNVEV (reference sequence). The CDR3 is made up of 14 amino acids. CDR3 protein: CASSFNMGNTEAFF. The CDR3 nucleotides are TGTGCCAGCAGTTTTAATATGGGGAACACTGAAGCTTTCTTT.

This clone showed up just a few times. The final CDR3 position lacks the conserved phenylalanine or tryptophan, pointing to a likely read error. Because the CDR3's place on the DNA is in doubt, the DNA is left out and the CDR3 is given as listed by TCRdb. This chain joins TRBV28 and TRBJ2-4; TRBD2, as called in the table, went unchecked against the DNA. Germline values: CDR1 MDHEN, CDR2 SYDVKM. The CDR3 adds up to 11 amino acids, both ends counted. CDR3 sequence: CASSLCRSLSL.

This clone was recorded once. This chain links TRBV5-6 with TRBJ2-1; the D gene could be TRBD1 or TRBD2 (5 bases each). The V gene lost 9 bases and the J gene lost 7 bases, with 11 bases spanning the gap. CDR1 is SGHDT and CDR2 is YYEEEE in the germline V gene. The CDR3 runs to 11 residues. This CDR3 reads CATQGRNEQFF. For the CDR3, the DNA is TGTGCCACCCAGGGACGAAATGAGCAGTTCTTC.

The rearrangement uses TRBV4-3 and TRBJ2-7; 9 bases fit TRBD2. V was pared by 3 bases and J by 2 bases, with 5 bases of the junction left unmatched. This CDR3 spans 15 amino acids. Germline V lookup: CDR1 LGHNA, CDR2 YSLEER. CDR3 sequence: CASSQGTSSAYEQYF. CDR3 DNA: TGCGCCAGCAGCCAGGGGACTAGCTCTGCCTACGAGCAGTACTTC.

V and J are TRBV6-7 and TRBJ1-5; possibly TRBD1 for D (6 bases). TRBV6-7 belongs to the ORF category, with a function that is uncertain. Trimming stripped 7 bases from V and 5 bases from J, with 15 bases between. This CDR3 has 14 residues. Here the CDR3 reads CASKGMGAHQPQHF. Written as DNA, the CDR3 is TGTGCCAGCAAGGGAATGGGGGCTCATCAGCCCCAGCATTTT.